The T cell receptor (beta chain) described here comes from a study of cytomegalovirus exposure and HLA in healthy donors. Study-wide background: The approximately 130 validation repertoires and the approximately 670 first-cohort repertoires shared a platform, a later analysis reported.

Study-level points and caveats: Cytomegalovirus association was listed for about 170 TCR beta chains. For cytomegalovirus status, the classifier reportedly gave diagnoses with high specificity and sensitivity.

The method was immunoSEQ multiplex PCR; TCRdb's version includes in-frame clones alone and lacks a portion of them. The sample carries about 150,000 clones, around 88% recorded once. CDR1 MGHRA and CDR2 YSYEKL come from the germline V gene. Between the trimmed V and J ends, which lost 2 bases and 7 bases, there was a span of 9 bases. The CDR3 spans 13 residues. As to this clone: Its cognate antigen is unknown.

The approximately 120-subject validation cohort, separate from the roughly 700-subject first cohort, included the donors. The sequence was collected from a man aged 18-30 years in good health and CMV-seropositive. V usage is TRBV4-1 and J usage is TRBJ2-1; maybe TRBD2 (6 bases). Sequencing was performed on PBMCs. The CDR3, as DNA: TGCGCCAGCAGCCAACCCCTAGCGAATGAGCAGTTCTTC. This translates into CASSQPLANEQFF.